This paragraph reports one T cell receptor (beta chain). The entry originates in a study of blood T cell repertoires in COVID-19. The method was immunoSEQ multiplex PCR; TCRdb's version includes in-frame clones alone and lacks a portion of them. The sample shows some 190,000 clones, 88% of them seen only once. The CDR3 sequence is 16 residues long. The J segment lost 8 bases and the V segment lost 2 bases, leaving 9 bases of the junction unmatched. Germline CDR1 is LNHDA and CDR2 is SQIVND (reference sequence). Input material: peripheral blood. The sequence came from a man aged 18 to 35 with active or convalescent COVID-19. V and J are TRBV19 and TRBJ1-2; 12 bases are a match to TRBD1. Here the CDR3 reads CASSINLRDRGHGYTF. DNA for the CDR3: TGTGCCAGTAGTATAAATCTCCGGGACAGGGGGCACGGCTACACCTTC.